The entry below describes one T cell receptor (beta chain). This clone showed up just once. The target of this receptor is not known. No much larger clone exists at a distance of one base, and base qualities are not known. Based on the germline V gene (reference sequence), the CDR1 and CDR2 sequences are SEHNR and FQNEAQ. Inclusive of the bounding cysteine and phenylalanine, the CDR3 is 12 residues long. Only the CDR3 part of the read is kept: 36 bases, read in frame from the first base. Relative to germline, V is 1 base shorter and J is 6 bases shorter, with 6 bases between their ends. This specimen comes from a study of cytomegalovirus exposure and HLA in healthy donors (dated by TCRdb to about 2017). Regarding the research as a whole: In an earlier analysis of under 600 of the donors, 250 to 350 Gb of sequence data and roughly 100 million unique TCR beta sequences from 180 million or so T cells were reported. An early release covering 550 to 650 HLA-typed donors comprised about 320 gigabases of sequencing data and about 90 million unique TCR sequences. Among the 398 genotyped donors, approximately 81% belonged to the genetic ancestry cluster associated with self-reported Caucasian donors. The study was designed to test whether signatures of past pathogen exposure could be identified by cataloging public T cell receptors. The study used immunosequencing to profile the T cell repertoires of several hundred subjects and linked those repertoires to cytomegalovirus serostatus. A separate validation cohort of roughly 130 different subjects was used in addition to the roughly 700-subject first cohort. The study combined high-throughput TCR immunosequencing, statistical association of individual TCRs with disease status, and machine learning to predict cytomegalovirus infection status. In a later analysis, previously published TCR beta repertoires from about 670 donors were re-analyzed and high-resolution HLA genotyping was added so that TCR occurrence patterns could be studied. Rather than using new phenotypic data, the later analysis identified candidate immune exposures from TCR beta sequences and from how often those sequences occurred across donors. To decide whether each TCR beta V gene segment behaved as functional or pseudogenic, an earlier analysis of some 580 of the donors relied on high-throughput TCR beta sequencing. Donor age, sex, ethnicity and CMV serostatus were compiled alongside the repertoire data. Genome-wide SNP genotypes for about 65% of the 666 donors were used in a later genetic analysis, which treated that subset as a discovery cohort. All discovery cohort repertoires had been generated using a single sequencing platform. HLA typing included class I and class II loci at four-digit resolution. Typing coverage differed by locus: A, B, C, DRB1 and DQB1 were typed in about 620-630 donors, DQA1 in 522, DPA1 in around 600, and DPB1 in around 490. Because of strong linkage in the cohort, roughly five DR-DQ haplotypes were treated as single units for association and clustering. Among roughly 400 genotyped donors of the cohort, an average of approximately 240,000 unique TCR beta nucleotide sequences was sequenced per donor, of which about 18% were non-productive. On the study overall, not on this receptor specifically: In a later analysis, HLA-associated TCR beta chains showed more clonal expansion and lower generation probabilities than non-associated chains that were equally common. For the cohort, immune exposure information was limited to CMV serostatus. In a later analysis, some 17,000 TCR beta sequences were associated with specific HLA alleles at a false discovery rate of 0.05. The authors suggested that the approach could potentially be generalized to other disease states and immunological phenotypes. This cohort had only TCR beta chains sequenced, and the lack of alpha or paired-chain data limited which features could be detected. Most TCR sequences were seen in very few donors, while some public TCRs were found in many individuals. Some IMGT-functional V segments, including TRBV6-2 and TRBV6-3, could not be distinguished by the 87-base-pair reads and were therefore excluded. Cytomegalovirus status was reported to be diagnosed by the classifier with high specificity and sensitivity in both the original and validation cohorts. According to a later analysis, parvovirus B19, influenza, CMV and Epstein-Barr virus appeared linked to several top co-occurrence clusters. In vitro tests confirmed that three of the cytomegalovirus-associated TCR beta chains recognize cytomegalovirus antigens. In a later analysis, the rate of TCR association differed among HLA loci, with DRB1 alleles having the most associated TCRs and HLA-C alleles having the fewest. Strong co-occurrence of HLA alleles, especially DR and DQ, made assigning TCR associations to individual alleles difficult. A later genetic analysis associated a missense DCLRE1C variant with V-gene and J-gene trimming of TCR beta chains, and an independent cohort replicated the association. An earlier analysis of 587 of the donors showed that most TCR beta V segments appeared in productive rearrangements either about 87% or about 30% of the time, which broadly matched IMGT annotations. In a later analysis, most CMV-associated TCR beta chains were found to appear HLA-restricted, with HLA associations seemingly driven largely by CMV exposure. A further reported finding was that TCR beta sequences accurately predicted the HLA-A and HLA-B alleles for most subjects in the first cohort. Compared with the approximately 720-donor mean, donors in an Asian-associated ancestry cluster had fewer N-insertions in productive TCRs, according to a later genetic analysis. The study listed 150 to 200 TCR beta chains as associated with cytomegalovirus. Because counts were too low, roughly 17 rarely observed V segments, including chromosome 9 orphons, were left out of the earlier analysis of over 550 of the donors. Because HLA typing was unavailable for some donors at each locus, only the typed subset was used in association tests. The presence/absence analyses assumed that sequencing depth was roughly uniform across donors, and that assumption may not be true. Linkage disequilibrium might explain the correlated functional status among segregating V segments, but an unknown experimental factor could not be excluded. A cluster of highly shared sequence variants was judged likely to be a technical artifact of the sequencing pipeline.

In total, over 600 healthy bone marrow donors made up the cohort. Cohort members were all nominally healthy when sampled, although unrecorded immune exposures were likely present. Of the 550 to 750 cohort members, around 290 had positive CMV serostatus and roughly 330 had negative CMV serostatus, and CMV serostatus was not recorded for the donor. A peripheral blood sample was collected from each donor, and TCR beta sequencing was performed on peripheral blood mononuclear cells. The Qiagen DNeasy Blood Extraction Kit was used to extract genomic DNA from the blood cell samples. The library was built by means of the immunoSEQ multiplex PCR assay. The multiplex PCR relied on a mix of 60 forward primers for TCR Vbeta segments and 13 reverse primers for TCR Jbeta segments. A multiplex PCR assay on genomic DNA amplified the CDR3 region of rearranged TCR beta genes. The amplified TCR beta libraries were sequenced on the Illumina HiSeq System as 87-base-pair reads. The published analysis was carried out like this. A later analysis counted 75 million to 100 million unique TCR beta chains across the 700 or so repertoires, and 9 million to 14 million of these chains were shared by at least two donors. To remove PCR and sequencing errors, raw reads were error-corrected and collapsed into unique sequences using a nearest-neighbor algorithm that merged closely related sequences. V, D and J gene segments were assigned by aligning CDR3 sequences to IMGT reference sequences. Each retained sequence needed at least a six-nucleotide match to both a V gene segment and a J gene segment. Rearrangements were classified as productive when the CDR3 lacked stop codons and remained in frame with V and J, and all other rearrangements were classified as non-productive. Following IMGT convention, CDR3 was defined as the stretch from the second conserved V-encoded cysteine to the conserved J-encoded phenylalanine. The earlier analysis of about 610 of the donors excluded sequences that lacked an unambiguous match to a single V gene segment. In an earlier analysis of approximately 590 of the donors, a V segment was called functional when productive rearrangements were above 56.7%, and segregating when the standard deviation between donors exceeded 5%. A statistical classification framework was built for diagnosing cytomegalovirus status from the catalog of TCR beta chain sequences. A later analysis assigned V and J genes by comparing TCR nucleotide sequences with IMGT/GENE-DB human TR gene sequences. The TCRdist pipeline was used in a later analysis to assign CDR3 sequences and most-parsimonious VDJ recombination scenarios. In a later analysis, each TCR beta chain was defined by its CDR3 amino acid sequence together with its V-gene family, and reads without a unique V-gene family were excluded. As a way to deal with suspected cross-contamination and a sequencing artifact, a later analysis dropped roughly 620 nucleotide sequences that were highly shared and had low generation probability. In a later analysis, a clonal expansion index was calculated for each public chain from normalized within-repertoire ranks of inferred template counts. Generation probabilities in a later analysis came from a VDJ recombination model fitted to out-of-frame rearrangements, and those results were checked against IGoR. Hypergeometric tests were used in a later analysis to score TCR-TCR, TCR-HLA and TCR-CMV co-occurrence, with a repertoire-size bias correction applied to the TCR pairs. False discovery rates were estimated in a later analysis by permuting HLA or CMV assignments 20 times. In a later analysis, co-occurring TCRs were grouped using DBSCAN, with TCRdist sequence similarity added in when clustering inside HLA-allele-positive subsets. For co-occurrence clustering, repertoires with fewer than 30,000 or more than 120,000 public chains were excluded, along with roughly 5 repertoires with anomalous nucleotide sharing. TCRdb mirrors the immuneACCESS table, restricted to in-frame sequences. Some clones are absent from its copies; in checked studies, under half trace to an unresolved V gene, and the reason for the others is unknown. V and J calls and clone size are as listed in that table; D and trimming were resolved from the DNA. This sample is represented by roughly 150,000 clones; about 68% of them were singletons. Around 1.6% of the sample rests with the top ten.

The sequence links TRBV7-9 to TRBJ1-2; no D gene is confidently identified. Sample: PBMCs. The TCR comes from a human donor in good health. The DNA sequence is as follows: TGTGCCAGCAGCTTAGACAGAAATGGCTACACCTTC. It is translated as CASSLDRNGYTF.